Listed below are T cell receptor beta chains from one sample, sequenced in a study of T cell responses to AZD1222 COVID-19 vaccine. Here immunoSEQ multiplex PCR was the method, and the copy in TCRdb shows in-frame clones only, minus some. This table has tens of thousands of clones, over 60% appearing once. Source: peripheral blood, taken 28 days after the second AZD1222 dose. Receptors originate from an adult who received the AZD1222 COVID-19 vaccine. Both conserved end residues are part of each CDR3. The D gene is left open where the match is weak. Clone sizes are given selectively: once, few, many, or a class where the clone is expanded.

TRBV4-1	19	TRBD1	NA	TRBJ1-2	CASSHLGLSPGTGDYGYTF	TGCGCCAGCAGCCACCTCGGACTCTCCCCCGGGACAGGGGACTATGGCTACACCTTC
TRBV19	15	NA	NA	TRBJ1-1	CASSILGVQDTEAFF	TGTGCCAGTAGTATCTTGGGGGTTCAGGACACTGAAGCTTTCTTT
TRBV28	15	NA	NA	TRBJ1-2	CASSSPTLGLYGYTF	TGTGCCAGCAGTTCGCCTACATTAGGGTTGTATGGCTACACCTTC
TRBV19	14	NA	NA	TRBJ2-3	CASMGLTSTDTQYF	TGTGCCAGTATGGGGCTAACTAGCACAGATACGCAGTATTTT
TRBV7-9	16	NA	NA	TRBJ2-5	CASSPHDGFGKETQYF	TGTGCCAGCAGCCCCCATGACGGGTTTGGGAAAGAGACCCAGTACTTC
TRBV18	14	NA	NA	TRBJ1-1	CASSYSTASNEAFF	TGTGCCAGCTCATACTCGACAGCGTCAAATGAAGCTTTCTTT
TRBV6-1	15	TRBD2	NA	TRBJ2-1	CASSENGGGHNEQFF	TGTGCCAGCAGTGAAAATGGGGGGGGACACAATGAGCAGTTCTTC
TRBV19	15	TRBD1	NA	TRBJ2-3	CASSIRDRGTDTQYF	TGTGCCAGTAGCATAAGGGACAGGGGAACAGATACGCAGTATTTT
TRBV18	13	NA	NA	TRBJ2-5	CASSPRRRETQYF	TGTGCCAGCTCACCTAGAAGAAGGGAGACCCAGTACTTC
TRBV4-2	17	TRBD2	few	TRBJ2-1	CASSQESVGRAYNEQFF	TGTGCCAGCAGCCAAGAATCGGTCGGGAGGGCCTACAATGAGCAGTTCTTC
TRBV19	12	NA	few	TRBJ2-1	CASRSGSREQFF	TGTGCCAGTAGGTCGGGCAGCCGTGAGCAGTTCTTC
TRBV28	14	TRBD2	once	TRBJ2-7	CASSSTSGLYEQYF	TGTGCCAGCAGTTCGACTAGCGGCCTCTACGAGCAGTACTTC
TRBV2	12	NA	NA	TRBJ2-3	CASVTPPDTQYF	TGTGCCAGCGTGACTCCCCCGGATACGCAGTATTTT
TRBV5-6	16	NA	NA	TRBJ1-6	CASSLGPSSYNSPLHF	TGTGCCAGCAGCTTGGGACCGAGCTCCTATAATTCACCCCTCCACTTT
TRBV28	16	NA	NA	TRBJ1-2	CASRAGLEALIYGYTF	TGTGCCAGCAGGGCGGGACTTGAAGCTTTGATCTATGGCTACACCTTC
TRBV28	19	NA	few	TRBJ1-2	CASSRVGGYTYEGRSGYTF	TGTGCCAGCAGTCGGGTCGGCGGGTACACATATGAGGGGAGGAGTGGCTACACCTTC
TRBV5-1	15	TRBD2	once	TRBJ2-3	CASSPFSGGTDTQYF	TGCGCCAGCAGCCCATTTAGCGGGGGGACAGATACGCAGTATTTT
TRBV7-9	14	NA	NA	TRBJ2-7	CASSLEGSSYEQYF	TGTGCCAGCAGCTTAGAGGGCAGCTCCTACGAGCAGTACTTC
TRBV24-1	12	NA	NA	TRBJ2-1	CATSDFWNEQFF	TGTGCCACCAGTGATTTTTGGAATGAGCAGTTCTTC
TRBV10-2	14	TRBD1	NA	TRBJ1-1	CASSYRGDGTEAFF	TGCGCCAGCAGCTACAGGGGTGACGGCACTGAAGCTTTCTTT
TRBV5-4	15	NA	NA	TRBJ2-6	CASSLGGPGANVLTF	TGTGCCAGCAGCTTAGGGGGTCCTGGGGCCAACGTCCTGACTTTC
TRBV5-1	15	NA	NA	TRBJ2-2	CASSLDGGNTGELFF	TGCGCCAGCAGCTTGGATGGGGGGAACACCGGGGAGCTGTTTTTT
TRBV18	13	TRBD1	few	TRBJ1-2	CASSLTGDYGYTF	TGTGCCAGCTCACTCACAGGGGACTATGGCTACACCTTC
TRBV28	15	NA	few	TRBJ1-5	CASSFPVGAGQPQHF	TGTGCCAGCAGTTTCCCTGTAGGGGCAGGTCAGCCCCAGCATTTT
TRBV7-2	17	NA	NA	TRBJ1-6	CASSLVGGGSYNSPLHF	TGTGCCAGCAGCTTAGTCGGGGGTGGCAGCTATAATTCACCCCTCCACTTT
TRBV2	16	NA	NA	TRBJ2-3	CASSDAGGSSTDTQYF	TGTGCCAGCAGTGACGCCGGGGGATCTAGCACAGATACGCAGTATTTT
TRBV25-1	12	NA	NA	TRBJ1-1	CASSEANTEAFF	TGTGCCAGCAGTGAAGCGAACACTGAAGCTTTCTTT
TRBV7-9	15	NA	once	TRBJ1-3	CASSDTGTSGNTIYF	TGTGCCAGCAGCGATACAGGAACCTCTGGAAACACCATATATTTT
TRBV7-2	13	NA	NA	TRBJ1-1	CASSSPEGTEAFF	TGTGCCAGCAGCTCCCCCGAAGGGACTGAAGCTTTCTTT